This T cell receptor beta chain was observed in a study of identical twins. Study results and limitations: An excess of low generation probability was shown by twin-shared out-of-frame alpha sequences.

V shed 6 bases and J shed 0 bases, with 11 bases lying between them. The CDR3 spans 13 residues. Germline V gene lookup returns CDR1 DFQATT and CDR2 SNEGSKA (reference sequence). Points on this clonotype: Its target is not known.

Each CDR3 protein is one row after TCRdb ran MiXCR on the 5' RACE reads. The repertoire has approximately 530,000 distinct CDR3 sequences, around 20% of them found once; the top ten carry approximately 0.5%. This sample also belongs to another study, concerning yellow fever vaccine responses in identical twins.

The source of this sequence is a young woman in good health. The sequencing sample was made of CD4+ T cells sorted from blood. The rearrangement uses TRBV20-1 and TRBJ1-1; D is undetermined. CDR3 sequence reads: CSAPGPMNTEAFF. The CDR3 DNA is TGCAGTGCCCCTGGGCCAATGAACACTGAAGCTTTCTTT.